Listed below are T cell receptor beta chains from one sample, sequenced in a study of early T cells in non-severe SARS-CoV-2 infection. TCRdb reprocessed the 5' RACE reads with MiXCR, giving one entry per CDR3 protein. The sample lists 30,000 or so distinct CDR3 sequences, around 6% occurring once. Sequenced sample: whole blood. The receptor set was obtained from an adult who was a healthcare worker with PCR-confirmed SARS-CoV-2 infection or an uninfected control (not recorded which). CDR3s include the opening cysteine and the closing phenylalanine or tryptophan. Each record gives: V gene, D gene, J gene, clone size, CDR3 DNA, CDR3 protein. The D gene is left open where the match is weak. Size is omitted from some rows. Given values are once, few, many or a class for expanded clones.

>TRBV12-3/TRBV12-4|.|TRBJ1-5|.
TGTGCCAGCAGTTTTGGGAACAATCAGCCCCAGCATTTT
CASSFGNNQPQHF
>TRBV7-3|.|TRBJ2-1|many
TGTGCCAGCAGCTTAGCGGGAAATCGGGATGAGCAGTTCTTC
CASSLAGNRDEQFF
>TRBV5-1|TRBD1|TRBJ1-1|.
TGCGCCAGCAGCTTCGGGCTGACAGGGTTTTACACTGAAGCTTTCTTT
CASSFGLTGFYTEAFF
>TRBV29-1|TRBD1|TRBJ2-1|many
TGCAGCGTTTCCGGGACAGGGGACTACAATGAGCAGTTCTTC
CSVSGTGDYNEQFF
>TRBV7-9|TRBD2|TRBJ2-3|few
TGTGCCAGCAGCCCATCCCGGGAGCGGGGGGGCCGGAAGACAGATACGCAGTATTTT
CASSPSRERGGRKTDTQYF
>TRBV5-6|.|TRBJ2-7|few
TGTGTCAGCAGCTCCGCCTACGAGCAGTACTTC
CVSSSAYEQYF
>TRBV28|.|TRBJ1-5|many
TGTGCCAGCAGTTTAATGGAGGGGGGGCGAAATCAGCCCCAGCATTTT
CASSLMEGGRNQPQHF
>TRBV9|.|TRBJ2-1|many
TGTGCCAGCAGCTCTCCCGAATCCGGGAGTTACCCCTACAATGAGCAGTTCTTC
CASSSPESGSYPYNEQFF
>TRBV7-8|TRBD1|TRBJ2-7|.
TGTGCCAGCAGCTATGGACAGGGTCTCTACGAGCAGTACTTC
CASSYGQGLYEQYF
>TRBV30|TRBD1|TRBJ1-6|medium-sized
TGTGCCTGGAGATCCGGGACAGTCCGTTCACCCCTCCACTTT
CAWRSGTVRSPLHF
>TRBV12-3/TRBV12-4|TRBD1|TRBJ2-5|many
TGTGCCAGCAGTCTGGGACAGGGGGGCCAAGAGACCCAGTACTTC
CASSLGQGGQETQYF
>TRBV5-6|.|TRBJ2-1|many
TGTGCCAGCAGCCCCCCTTTTTTGGACAACAATGAGCAGTTCTTC
CASSPPFLDNNEQFF
>TRBV9|.|TRBJ1-6|.
TGTGCCAGCAGCGTTCTGCCCGAGGATTCACCCCTCCACTTT
CASSVLPEDSPLHF
>TRBV5-8|TRBD2|TRBJ2-7|few
TGTGCCAGCAGACGACTAGCCAGCAGGTACTTC
CASRRLASRYF
>TRBV18|.|TRBJ2-7|many
TGTGCCAGCTCACCGCGACAGGAAGACGAGCAGTACTTC
CASSPRQEDEQYF
>TRBV6-2/TRBV6-3|.|TRBJ2-1|many
TGTGCCAGCAAGGACGGGGGCTGGAGCGTCTACAATGAGCAGTTCTTC
CASKDGGWSVYNEQFF
>TRBV6-5|TRBD2|TRBJ2-3|many
TGTGCCAGCAGAACTACTAGCGGGGGGAGCACAGATACGCAGTATTTT
CASRTTSGGSTDTQYF
>TRBV12-3/TRBV12-4|.|TRBJ1-6|medium-sized
TGTGCCAGCAGGGAGGAGGTGGGAGGGAATTCACCCCTCCACTTT
CASREEVGGNSPLHF
>TRBV24-1|TRBD2|TRBJ2-1|many
TGTGCCACCAGTCTTAGCGGGGGGGCGAATGAGCAGTTCTTC
CATSLSGGANEQFF
>TRBV5-6|.|TRBJ2-1|many
TGTGCCAGCAGCTTGTTCGCAGAGCACAATGAGCAGTTCTTC
CASSLFAEHNEQFF
>TRBV12-3/TRBV12-4|.|TRBJ1-5|.
TGTGCCAGTTTCAGGGTCTCTGGCAATCAGCCCCAGCATTTT
CASFRVSGNQPQHF
>TRBV7-2|.|TRBJ1-1|many
TGTGCCAGCAGCTTAGGGCGCACTGAAGCTTTCTTT
CASSLGRTEAFF
>TRBV11-2|.|TRBJ2-7|many
TGTGCCAGCAGCTCTCAGGGCTACGAGCAGTACTTC
CASSSQGYEQYF
>TRBV9|.|TRBJ2-1|.
TGTGCCAGCAGCGTAACAATGGGAGCCTACAATGAGCAGTTCTTC
CASSVTMGAYNEQFF
>TRBV19|.|TRBJ2-4|many
TGTGCCAGTAAAGGGTGGGGTGCCGAAAACATTCAGTACTTC
CASKGWGAENIQYF
>TRBV6-1|.|TRBJ2-7|many
TGTGCCAGCAGAAAGGGACGGGAAGACTACGAGCAGTACTTC
CASRKGREDYEQYF
>TRBV7-9|.|TRBJ1-2|many
TGTGCCAGCAGCGCCTGGGCAGAAATATATGGCTACACCTTC
CASSAWAEIYGYTF
>TRBV7-9|TRBD1|TRBJ2-3|many
TGTGCCAGCAGCCCAGGGGGCGCTGATACGCAGTATTTT
CASSPGGADTQYF
>TRBV6-6|.|TRBJ2-7|few
TGTGCCAGCAGGCCCGGGACTCTCCTCGATGAGCAGTACTTC
CASRPGTLLDEQYF
>TRBV2|.|TRBJ1-2|.
TGTGCCAGCAGTAGTGGGGGCGGCTACACCTTC
CASSSGGGYTF
>TRBV18|.|TRBJ1-1|few
TGTGCCAGCTCAACAAGTACGGGACCGATGAACACTGAAGCTTTCTTT
CASSTSTGPMNTEAFF
>TRBV4-1|.|TRBJ1-1|many
TGCGCCAGCAGCCAAGATCCCTCGGGATACACTGAAGCTTTCTTT
CASSQDPSGYTEAFF